These 26 T cell receptor beta chains were all obtained from the same sample, sequenced in a study of tumor and adjacent non-tumor tissue in lung cancer. No cell sorting was done before RNA was extracted from the tissue. This non-tumor lung sample came from over 3 cm beyond the tumor edge. The library came from three nested PCR rounds adapted from ARM-PCR protocols. Via MiXCR, TCRdb re-called the multiplex PCR reads, giving one row per CDR3 protein. The sample has 100,000 or so distinct CDR3 sequences, less than 75% seen once. Sequenced material: distant non-tumor lung tissue. Receptor source: a young man with non-small cell lung cancer.

In regard to this clonotype: One junction end disagrees with the germline gene, perhaps due to a read error. The V and J genes are TRBV11-3 and TRBJ1-4; 7 nucleotides match TRBD1. The CDR3 runs to 16 residues. Germline CDR1 and CDR2: SGHNT and YENEEA. CDR3 nucleotide sequence: TGTGCAAGTAGCGCCCGGACAGGCGAGACTAATGAAAGACTGTTTTTT. Translating it yields CASSARTGETNERLFF.

The rearrangement links TRBV5-8 to TRBJ2-7, with 9 nucleotides matching TRBD2. J lost 6 bases, V lost 5 bases, and 21 bases had no gene match. The CDR3 consists of 18 residues. Germline loops: CDR1 SGHTS, CDR2 YDEGEE. DNA of the CDR3: TGTGCCAGCAGACCCCGGCAGCTAGCGGGATTGAGACGTGGCGAGCAGTACTTC. Its protein is CASRPRQLAGLRRGEQYF.

This chain connects TRBV2 to TRBJ2-5, with D tentatively TRBD1 (6 bases). CDR3 length: 13 amino acids. V was trimmed by 8 bases and J by 9 bases, leaving 19 bases between them. CDR1 and CDR2 from the germline V gene are SNHLY and FYNNEI. CDR3 in DNA: TGTGCCAGCTCGAGGGACATCCAAAAGGCCCAGTACTTC. This codes for CASSRDIQKAQYF.

This clonotype was seen a single time. Without the conserved terminal phenylalanine or tryptophan, this CDR3 likely stems from a read error. The chain couples TRBV29-1 to TRBJ2-1, with 7 bases matching TRBD2. Germline CDR1 is SQVTM and CDR2 is ANQGSEA. The V gene end was trimmed by 0 bases and the J gene end by 8 bases; junction bases not matched to a gene: 7. The CDR3 runs to 14 residues. Here the CDR3 DNA reads TGCAGCGTTGAAGAGGGCGGGGGATGGTATGAGCAGTTCTCA. It is translated as CSVEEGGGWYEQFS.

Turning to this clonotype: Being one base from a much bigger clone, this may be a read error. CDR3 loop: CASSQEPHQPQHF. The CDR3 DNA reads TGTGCCAGCAGCCAGGAACCCCACCAGCCCCAGCATTTT. The chain has TRBV16 and TRBJ1-5; D is undetermined. This CDR3 is built from 13 residues. Trimming cost V 3 bases and J 7 bases, with 10 bases left between them. The germline V gene has CDR1 KGHSY and CDR2 FQNENV.

This clonotype was detected only a few times. It may be a read error: a sequence one base away is much more abundant. V is TRBV6-1 and J is TRBJ1-5; D unclear. This CDR3 is built from 15 residues. Germline CDR1 reads MNHNS; CDR2 reads SASEGT. V was shortened by 4 bases and J by 2 bases, with 12 bases between the two germline ends. The CDR3 loop is CASSGRAFGNQPQHF. CDR3 sequence (DNA): TGTGCCAGCAGTGGGAGGGCTTTCGGCAATCAGCCCCAGCATTTT.

V gene TRBV11-2 combines with J gene TRBJ1-5; weak D call: TRBD1 (6 bases). CDR1 SGHAT and CDR2 FQNNGV come from the germline V gene. V was cut by 8 bases and J by 8 bases, with 16 bases left in between. CDR3 length: 13 residues. CDR3 protein: CASVRTVPEPQHF. The CDR3 nucleotides are TGTGCCAGCGTCCGGACAGTCCCGGAGCCCCAGCATTTT.

On this clonotype: This clone may be a read error of a much larger clone one base away. This chain joins TRBV4-3 and TRBJ2-7, with D tentatively TRBD1 (6 bases). This CDR3 is 15 amino acids long. V was clipped by 1 base and J by 2 bases, with 12 bases between them. Looked up from germline, CDR1 is LGHNA and CDR2 is YSLEER. This CDR3 reads CASSQGTACTYEQYF. The CDR3 region has the DNA TGCGCCAGCAGCCAAGGGACAGCGTGCACCTACGAGCAGTACTTC.

This clonotype came up once. Here the CDR3 omits its conserved ending phenylalanine or tryptophan, so a read error is the likely source. V gene TRBV11-2 combines with J gene TRBJ2-3; no firm D call. The CDR3 is 13 amino acids. Trimming shortened V by 0 bases and J by 7 bases, and 8 bases separated the two germline ends. The germline gives CDR1 SGHAT, CDR2 FQNNGV. The CDR3 loop reads CASSLDRENTQYL. The CDR3 DNA follows: TGTGCCAGCAGCTTAGATCGTGAAAATACGCAGTATCTT.

A note on this clonotype: The junction shows a germline mismatch at one end, possibly a read error. This chain joins TRBV10-3 and TRBJ2-1; D is perhaps TRBD1 or TRBD2 (5 bases each). CDR1 and CDR2 (germline): ENHRY, SYGVKD. This CDR3 spans 17 amino acids. The CDR3 spells CAISEALTTGPLDEQIF. The CDR3 DNA sequence: TGTGCCATCAGTGAGGCACTCACGACGGGGCCTCTGGATGAGCAGATCTTC.

This clonotype appeared many times. This chain connects TRBV5-6 to TRBJ2-3, with D perhaps TRBD2 (6 bases). Germline lookup yields CDR1 SGHDT and CDR2 YYEEEE. The ends were cut back, 4 bases at V and 2 bases at J, with 14 bases in the middle. The CDR3 runs to 15 residues. The CDR3 bases are TGTGCCAGCAGCCTCCAGCGGGCATACACAGATACGCAGTATTTT. Translating it yields CASSLQRAYTDTQYF.

The chain has TRBV11-3 and TRBJ2-5, with a weak D call TRBD2 (6 bases). Germline CDR1 reads SGHNT; CDR2 reads YENEEA. This CDR3 comprises 16 residues. V lost 5 bases to trimming and J lost 7 bases, with 23 bases between them. CDR3 coding DNA: TGTGCCAGCAGCCCGGGTCTATCGGGAGAGGGAGGGACCCAGTACTTC. Translating gives CASSPGLSGEGGTQYF.

The genes are TRBV20-1 and TRBJ1-5; D gene unclear. Germline-derived CDR1 and CDR2 are DFQATT and SNEGSKA (reference sequence). The CDR3 spans 17 residues. V lost 6 bases, J lost 5 bases, and 26 bases lay in between. The CDR3 bases are TGCAGTGCCATCCGTTTGGGAGGCGAACTTACGGATCAGCCCCAGCATTTT. The encoded protein is CSAIRLGGELTDQPQHF.

This clonotype was picked up many times. This chain connects TRBV6-2 or TRBV6-3 to TRBJ2-1; D perhaps matches TRBD2 (5 bases). V was trimmed by 5 bases and J by 0 bases, leaving 14 bases between them. CDR1 and CDR2 from the germline V gene are MNHEY and SVGEGT. The CDR3 spans 16 residues. The CDR3 region has the DNA TGTGCCAGCAGTACTTTAACGGGGAGCTCCTACAATGAGCAGTTCTTC. The encoded protein is CASSTLTGSSYNEQFF.

As to this clonotype: A much bigger clone sits one base away, suggesting this may be a read error. In this CDR3 the conserved last residue, phenylalanine or tryptophan, is missing, so a read error is likely. This chain joins TRBV5-4 and TRBJ1-1, with D possibly matching TRBD1 (6 bases). Between the trimmed V and J ends, which lost 1 base and 4 bases, there was a span of 14 bases. CDR1 SGHNT and CDR2 YYREEE come from the germline V gene (reference sequence). The CDR3 totals 15 residues. CDR3: CASSLRGVPVTEAFL. CDR3 nucleotides: TGTGCCAGCAGCTTGAGGGGGGTCCCCGTCACTGAAGCTTTCTTG.

This rearrangement joins TRBV6-2 or TRBV6-3 to TRBJ2-6; 7 bases align to TRBD1. Per germline, CDR1 MNHEY and CDR2 SVGEGT. The CDR3 runs to 15 residues. The CDR3 is CASSSRGPWANVLTF. The CDR3 bases are TGTGCTAGTAGTTCTAGGGGGCCCTGGGCCAACGTCCTGACTTTC.

This clonotype was counted ten times or more. The DNA for the CDR3 is TGTGCCAGCAGCTTTCAGACTAGCGGGTCCGAAGATACGCAGTATTTT. This codes for CASSFQTSGSEDTQYF. This chain joins TRBV5-5 and TRBJ2-3, with TRBD2 matching 10 bases. Per the germline V gene, CDR1 is SGHKS and CDR2 is YYEKEE (reference sequence). V lost 2 bases to trimming and J lost 5 bases; unmatched junction nucleotides: 8. The CDR3 is 16 residues long.

For this clonotype: A much more abundant neighbour one base away suggests this may be a read error. The chain combines TRBV12-3 or TRBV12-4 with TRBJ2-7; TRBD1 agrees at 7 bases. The CDR3 totals 15 residues. The CDR3 DNA is TGTGCCAGCGGTTTAGCTGTCGGCAGGGGGTACGAGCAGTACTTC. It translates to CASGLAVGRGYEQYF.

This clonotype showed up many times. The chain employs TRBV6-2 or TRBV6-3 and TRBJ2-1; weak D call: TRBD1 (6 bases). In germline, CDR1 is MNHEY, CDR2 SVGEGT. V lost 8 bases and J lost 6, with 14 bases in between. The CDR3 contains 13 residues. Here the CDR3 reads CASLITGRNEQFF. The CDR3 DNA reads as TGTGCCAGCCTCATTACAGGGCGCAATGAGCAGTTCTTC.

This clonotype was counted a few times. This rearrangement joins TRBV7-9 to TRBJ2-7, with a possible D match to TRBD1 (5 bases). Germline CDR1 SEHNR, CDR2 FQNEAQ (reference sequence). The V end lost 5 bases, the J end lost 2 bases, and 10 bases lay between the germline ends. The CDR3 extends over 13 amino acids. Written as DNA, the CDR3 is TGTGCCAGCAGCCCCGCCAGGGCCTACGAGCAGTACTTC. Amino acids: CASSPARAYEQYF.

This clonotype has just one count. A much larger clone differs from this one at a single base, so this may be a read error. The chain joins TRBV7-8 to TRBJ2-2, with a possible D match to TRBD1 (5 bases). Looked up from germline, CDR1 is SGHVS and CDR2 is FQNEAQ. V dropped 7 bases and J dropped 9 bases, with 15 bases sitting between them. The CDR3 is made up of 13 amino acids. Here the CDR3 reads CASTTENRWELFF. The CDR3 nucleotides are TGTGCCAGCACCACGGAGAACAGGTGGGAGCTGTTTTTT.

A remark on this clonotype: A read error may be the cause here, since a much bigger clone is one base away. The CDR3 does not end in the conserved phenylalanine or tryptophan, so this is likely a read error. The V call is TRBV20-1, the J call TRBJ1-2; TRBD1 might be the D (5 bases). Germline CDR1 is DFQATT and CDR2 is SNEGSKA (reference sequence). Trimming took off 0 bases at V and 0 bases at J, with 14 bases between the two ends. The CDR3 sequence is 16 residues long. CDR3 DNA sequence: TGCAGTGCTAGAGATTCAGGGAGCGGAGCTAACTATGGCTACACCACC. It encodes CSARDSGSGANYGYTT.

For this clonotype: Since a much larger clone is just one base distant, this may be a read error. The rearrangement links TRBV29-1 to TRBJ1-1; D is unresolved. The CDR3 is made up of 12 amino acids. Germline CDR1 reads SQVTM; CDR2 reads ANQGSEA. CDR3 region: CSVEGGGTETFF. In DNA form, the CDR3 reads TGCAGCGTCGAAGGAGGAGGCACTGAAACTTTCTTT.

On this clonotype: This likely comes from a read error, as the CDR3 has no conserved phenylalanine or tryptophan at its end. This chain uses TRBV20-1 with TRBJ1-1, with 8 positions matching TRBD1. CDR3 size: 14 residues. Unmatched junction bases numbered 5, after V lost 5 bases and J lost 0 bases. Germline V gives CDR1 DFQATT, CDR2 SNEGSKA (reference sequence). The CDR3: CSARPTGVNTEAFI. CDR3 coding DNA: TGCAGTGCTCGTCCGACAGGGGTGAACACTGAAGCTTTCATT.

For this clonotype: The CDR3 does not close with the conserved phenylalanine or tryptophan, likely indicating a read error. V and J are TRBV12-3 or TRBV12-4 and TRBJ1-4; D gene ambiguous. Trimming took 2 bases from V and 8 from J, leaving 12 bases between them. The CDR3 is 14 amino acids. CDR3 protein: CASSLMRVEEKLFS. The DNA for the CDR3 is TGTGCCAGCAGTTTAATGCGTGTAGAAGAAAAACTGTTTTCT.

This sequence joins TRBV27 and TRBJ2-3; 8 bases agree with TRBD2. The CDR3 is 15 amino acids. Losses at the gene ends were 3 bases for V and 3 bases for J; bases not matched to a gene: 5. The germline CDR1 and CDR2 sequences are MNHEY and SMNVEV (reference sequence). The CDR3 nucleotides are TGTGCCAGCAGTTTTGCGGGGGGCGGGACAGATACGCAGTATTTT. Translated, it gives CASSFAGGGTDTQYF.